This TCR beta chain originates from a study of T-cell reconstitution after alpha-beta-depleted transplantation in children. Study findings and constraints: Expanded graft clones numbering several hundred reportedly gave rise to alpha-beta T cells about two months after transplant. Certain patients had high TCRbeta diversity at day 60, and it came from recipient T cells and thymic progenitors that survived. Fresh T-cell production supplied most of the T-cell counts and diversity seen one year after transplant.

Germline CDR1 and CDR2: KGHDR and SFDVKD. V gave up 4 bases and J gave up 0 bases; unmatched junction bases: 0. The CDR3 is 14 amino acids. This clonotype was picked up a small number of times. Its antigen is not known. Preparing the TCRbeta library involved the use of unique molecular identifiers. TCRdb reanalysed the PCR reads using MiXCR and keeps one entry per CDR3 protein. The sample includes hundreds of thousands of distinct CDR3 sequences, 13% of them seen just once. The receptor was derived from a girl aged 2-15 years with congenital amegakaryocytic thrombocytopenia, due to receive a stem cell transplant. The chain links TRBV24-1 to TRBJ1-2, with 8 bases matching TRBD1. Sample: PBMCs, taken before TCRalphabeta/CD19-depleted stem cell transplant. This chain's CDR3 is CATSEQGANYGYTF. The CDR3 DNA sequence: TGTGCCACCAGTGAACAGGGGGCTAACTATGGCTACACCTTC.